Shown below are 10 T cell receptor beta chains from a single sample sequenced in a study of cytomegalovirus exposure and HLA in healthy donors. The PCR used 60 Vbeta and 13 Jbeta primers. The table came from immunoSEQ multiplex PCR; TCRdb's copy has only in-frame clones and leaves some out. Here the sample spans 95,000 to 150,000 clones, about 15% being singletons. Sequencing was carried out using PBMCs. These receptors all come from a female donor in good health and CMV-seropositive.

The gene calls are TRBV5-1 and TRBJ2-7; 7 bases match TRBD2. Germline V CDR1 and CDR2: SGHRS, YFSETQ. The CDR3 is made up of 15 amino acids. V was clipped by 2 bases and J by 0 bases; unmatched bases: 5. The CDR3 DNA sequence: TGCGCCAGCAGCTTTGCTAGCGGAAGCTCCTACGAGCAGTACTTC. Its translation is CASSFASGSSYEQYF.

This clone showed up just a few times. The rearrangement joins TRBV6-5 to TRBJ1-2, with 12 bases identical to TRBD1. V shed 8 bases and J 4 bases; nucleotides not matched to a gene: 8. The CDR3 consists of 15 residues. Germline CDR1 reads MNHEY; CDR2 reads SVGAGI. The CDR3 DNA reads TGTGCCAGCCGGGACAGGGGGCTGGTTAGCTATGGCTACACCTTC. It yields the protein CASRDRGLVSYGYTF.

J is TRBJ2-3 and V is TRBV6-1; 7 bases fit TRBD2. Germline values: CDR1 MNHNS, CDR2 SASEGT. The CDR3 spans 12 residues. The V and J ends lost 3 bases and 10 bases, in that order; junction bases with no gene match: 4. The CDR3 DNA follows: TGTGCCAGCAGTGATCCCGGGAGGCCGCAGTATTTT. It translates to CASSDPGRPQYF.

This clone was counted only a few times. The CDR3 loop reads CASSPKETQYF. CDR3 in DNA: TGTGCCAGCAGCCCCAAAGAGACCCAGTACTTC. The chain carries TRBV28 and TRBJ2-5, with D unclear. V was clipped by 6 bases and J by 3 bases, with 5 bases between them. The CDR3 has 11 residues. Germline lookup yields CDR1 MDHEN and CDR2 SYDVKM.

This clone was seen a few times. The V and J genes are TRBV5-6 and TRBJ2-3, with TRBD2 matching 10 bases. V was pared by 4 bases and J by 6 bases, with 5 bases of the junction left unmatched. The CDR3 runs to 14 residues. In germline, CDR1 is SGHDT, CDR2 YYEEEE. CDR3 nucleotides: TGTGCCAGCAGCGCTAGCGGGAGTGTGGATACGCAGTATTTT. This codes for CASSASGSVDTQYF.

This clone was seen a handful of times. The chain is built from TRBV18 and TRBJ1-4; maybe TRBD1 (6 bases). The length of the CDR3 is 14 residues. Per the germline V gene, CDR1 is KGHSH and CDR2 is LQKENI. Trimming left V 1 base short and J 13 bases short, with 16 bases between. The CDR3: CASSPRTDRGGLFF. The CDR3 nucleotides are TGTGCCAGCTCACCACGGACAGATCGAGGGGGACTGTTTTTT.

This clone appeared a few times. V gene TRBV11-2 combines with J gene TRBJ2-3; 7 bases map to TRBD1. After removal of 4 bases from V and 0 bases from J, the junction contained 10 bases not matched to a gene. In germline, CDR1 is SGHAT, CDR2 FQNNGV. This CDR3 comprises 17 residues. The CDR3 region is CASSSWTGPDSTDTQYF. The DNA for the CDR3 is TGTGCCAGCAGCTCGTGGACAGGTCCTGATAGCACAGATACGCAGTATTTT.

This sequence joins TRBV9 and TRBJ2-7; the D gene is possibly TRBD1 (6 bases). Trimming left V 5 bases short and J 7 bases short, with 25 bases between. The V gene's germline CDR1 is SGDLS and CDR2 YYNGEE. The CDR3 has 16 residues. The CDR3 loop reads CASSPYRVPPSGEQYF. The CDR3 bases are TGTGCCAGCAGTCCCTACAGGGTTCCTCCATCGGGTGAGCAGTACTTC. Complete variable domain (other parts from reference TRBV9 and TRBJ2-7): DSGVTQTPKHLITATGQRVTLRCSPRSGDLSVYWYQQSLDQGLQFLIQYYNGEERAKGNILERFSAQQFPDLHSELNLSSLELGDSALYFCASSPYRVPPSGEQYFGPGTRLTVT.

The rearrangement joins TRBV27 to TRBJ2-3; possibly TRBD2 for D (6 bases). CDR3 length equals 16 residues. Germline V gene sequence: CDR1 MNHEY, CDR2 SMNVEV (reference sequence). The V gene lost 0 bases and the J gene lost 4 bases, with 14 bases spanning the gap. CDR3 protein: CASSLSILASADTQYF. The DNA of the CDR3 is TGTGCCAGCAGTTTATCGATACTAGCTAGCGCAGATACGCAGTATTTT.

CDR3 residues: CASSVPSGEGQQFF. The CDR3 coding sequence is TGTGCCAGCAGCGTCCCCTCGGGGGAGGGTCAGCAGTTCTTC. The genes are TRBV9 and TRBJ2-1, with TRBD2 matching over 7 bases. The germline gives CDR1 SGDLS, CDR2 YYNGEE. V was clipped by 2 bases and J by 11 bases; unmatched bases: 10. The CDR3 contains 14 residues.